Listed below are T cell receptor beta chains from one sample, sequenced in a study of shared clonotypes between healthy human individuals. The repertoire was sequenced with immunoSEQ multiplex PCR; TCRdb's copy has only in-frame clones and lacks some. The sample holds more than 2,000,000 clones, about 92% seen once. The sequenced sample consisted of naive CD4+ T cells sorted from blood. The receptors come from a man aged 18 to 35 in good health. The CDR3 runs from the conserved cysteine through the conserved F or W. D genes are given only for firm matches. The size field is filled for only some rows; it gives once, few, many or a size class.

D gene	clone size	V gene	J gene	CDR3 protein	CDR3 DNA
.	.	TRBV19	TRBJ1-5	CAAGLLGGNQPQHF	TGTGCCGCGGGTCTCTTGGGGGGCAATCAGCCCCAGCATTTT
TRBD2	.	TRBV5-1	TRBJ2-3	CASSLGLTSGRVQDTQYF	TGCGCCAGCAGCCTGGGTCTGACTAGCGGGAGGGTTCAGGATACGCAGTATTTT
.	.	TRBV7-2	TRBJ1-5	CASSPPGNGNQPQHF	TGTGCCAGCAGCCCGCCCGGGAATGGCAATCAGCCCCAGCATTTT
.	.	TRBV10-2	TRBJ2-1	CASSPNREQFF	TGCGCCAGCAGCCCCAACAGGGAGCAGTTCTTC
TRBD1	.	TRBV7-3	TRBJ2-1	CASSFEDRPYNEQFF	TGTGCCAGCAGCTTCGAGGACAGGCCCTACAATGAGCAGTTCTTC
TRBD2	.	TRBV12-5	TRBJ2-3	CASGLVLGAGGQNSPQYF	TGTGCTAGTGGTTTGGTACTCGGAGCGGGAGGGCAAAATTCTCCGCAGTATTTT
.	.	TRBV10-3	TRBJ2-6	CAISERDSGANVLTF	TGTGCCATCAGTGAGCGGGACTCTGGGGCCAACGTCCTGACTTTC
.	.	TRBV30	TRBJ2-5	CAWSEDPRGTQYF	TGTGCCTGGAGTGAAGACCCAAGGGGGACCCAGTACTTC
.	.	TRBV7-9	TRBJ2-3	CASSPGDRQYF	TGTGCCAGCAGTCCGGGGGATCGGCAGTATTTT
TRBD2	.	TRBV7-2	TRBJ2-5	CASSLGLAHETQYF	TGTGCCAGCAGCTTGGGACTAGCGCACGAGACCCAGTACTTC
.	.	TRBV6-1	TRBJ2-2	CATRRGGQNTGELFF	TGTGCCACCCGACGAGGCGGCCAGAACACCGGGGAGCTGTTTTTT
.	.	TRBV5-8	TRBJ2-1	CASSTRDPRGNEQFF	TGTGCCAGCAGCACCCGGGACCCCCGAGGGAATGAGCAGTTCTTC
.	.	TRBV5-1	TRBJ1-6	CASSPEALNSPLHF	TGCGCCAGCAGCCCCGAGGCGCTGAATTCACCCCTCCACTTT
TRBD1	.	TRBV7-9	TRBJ1-1	CASSIGTGGTEAFF	TGTGCCAGCAGCATCGGGACAGGGGGGACTGAAGCTTTCTTT
.	once	TRBV23-1	TRBJ2-7	CASSQGLGSEQYF	TGCGCCAGCAGTCAAGGGTTAGGGAGCGAGCAGTACTTC
.	.	TRBV6-1	TRBJ1-5	CASSDGNQPQHF	TGTGCCAGCAGTGATGGAAATCAGCCCCAGCATTTT
TRBD1	.	TRBV2	TRBJ1-4	CASSGTGGWGEKLFF	TGTGCCAGCAGTGGGACAGGGGGCTGGGGAGAAAAACTGTTTTTT
.	.	TRBV25-1	TRBJ1-4	CASSESVKGKEKLFF	TGTGCCAGCAGTGAATCCGTGAAGGGAAAGGAAAAACTGTTTTTT
.	.	TRBV5-6	TRBJ2-2	CASSSPGGLKGELFF	TGTGCCAGCAGCTCCCCCGGAGGACTAAAAGGGGAGCTGTTTTTT
.	.	TRBV27	TRBJ2-3	CASSLEGRPSTDTQYF	TGTGCCAGCAGTTTAGAGGGTCGGCCTAGCACAGATACGCAGTATTTT
.	.	TRBV28	TRBJ2-7	CASSSPGSAYEQYF	TGTGCCAGCAGTTCCCCCGGTAGTGCGTACGAGCAGTACTTC
TRBD2	.	TRBV7-9	TRBJ2-4	CASSRTQTTSGDRAYF	TGTGCCAGCAGCCGTACCCAGACGACTAGCGGGGATAGGGCGTACTTC
TRBD2	once	TRBV4-1	TRBJ2-5	CASSQDLERGRFQETQYF	TGCGCCAGCAGCCAAGATCTGGAGCGGGGGCGCTTCCAAGAGACCCAGTACTTC
TRBD1	.	TRBV10-3	TRBJ2-7	CAISDSVRGYEQYF	TGTGCCATCAGTGATAGCGTCAGGGGGTACGAGCAGTACTTC
TRBD1	.	TRBV28	TRBJ2-7	CASSLTGGSYEQYF	TGTGCCAGCAGTTTGACAGGGGGCTCCTACGAGCAGTACTTC
TRBD2	.	TRBV9	TRBJ2-1	CASSVEGTSGYNEQFF	TGTGCCAGCAGCGTAGAGGGGACTAGCGGGTACAATGAGCAGTTCTTC
.	.	TRBV7-9	TRBJ2-7	CASSLDFSYEQYF	TGTGCCAGCAGCTTAGATTTTTCCTACGAGCAGTACTTC
.	.	TRBV5-1	TRBJ1-5	CASSSSPGRLSNQPQHF	TGCGCCAGCAGCTCTTCCCCGGGACGCCTTAGCAATCAGCCCCAGCATTTT
.	.	TRBV18	TRBJ2-5	CASSPLPGRETQYF	TGTGCCAGCTCACCACTTCCCGGTAGAGAGACCCAGTACTTC
.	.	TRBV6-1	TRBJ2-2	CASSGRELFF	TGTGCCAGCAGTGGTAGGGAGCTGTTTTTT
.	.	TRBV19	TRBJ1-6	CASRDSRGGSDSPLHF	TGTGCCAGTAGGGACTCGCGGGGGGGTTCGGATTCACCCCTCCACTTT
TRBD1	.	TRBV5-1	TRBJ2-1	CASSPTGTVYNEQFF	TGCGCCAGTTCACCTACCGGGACAGTCTACAATGAGCAGTTCTTC
.	.	TRBV29-1	TRBJ2-6	CSVQEGSSGANVLTF	TGCAGCGTTCAAGAAGGGTCCTCTGGGGCCAACGTCCTGACTTTC
.	.	TRBV5-1	TRBJ1-6	CASSLVGDGDSPLHF	TGCGCCAGCAGCTTGGTCGGGGATGGGGATTCACCCCTCCACTTT
.	.	TRBV14	TRBJ2-2	CASSQRQKNTGELFF	TGTGCCAGCAGCCAGAGACAGAAGAACACCGGGGAGCTGTTTTTT
TRBD2	.	TRBV7-7	TRBJ2-1	CASSPAGGYNEQFF	TGTGCTAGCAGCCCCGCCGGGGGGTACAATGAGCAGTTCTTC
TRBD1	.	TRBV19	TRBJ1-5	CASSPHRGTGGNQPQHF	TGTGCCAGTAGTCCGCACCGCGGGACAGGGGGCAATCAGCCCCAGCATTTT
TRBD1	.	TRBV7-9	TRBJ2-7	CASSSGTGGAYEQYF	TGTGCCAGCAGCTCCGGGACAGGGGGCGCCTACGAGCAGTACTTC
.	.	TRBV6-6	TRBJ1-2	CASSPSVTLVVGYTF	TGTGCCAGCAGTCCCTCCGTAACCCTAGTAGTGGGCTACACCTTC
.	.	TRBV14	TRBJ1-1	CASSQGLQNTEAFF	TGTGCCAGCAGCCAAGGACTGCAGAACACTGAAGCTTTCTTT
.	.	TRBV6-4	TRBJ2-5	CASSRAPGETQYF	TGTGCCAGCAGCAGGGCGCCAGGAGAGACCCAGTACTTC
.	.	TRBV5-1	TRBJ2-1	CASSFANEQFF	TGCGCCAGCAGCTTCGCGAATGAGCAGTTCTTC
TRBD1	.	TRBV28	TRBJ1-2	CASYMEWDSGGYGYTF	TGTGCCAGCTATATGGAGTGGGACAGCGGGGGCTATGGCTACACCTTC
.	.	TRBV18	TRBJ1-3	CASSPLPGTPGNTIYF	TGTGCCAGCTCACCCCTTCCGGGGACGCCTGGAAACACCATATATTTT
TRBD1	.	TRBV5-6	TRBJ2-7	CASRRTGESYEQYF	TGTGCCAGCAGAAGGACAGGGGAATCCTACGAGCAGTACTTC
TRBD1	.	TRBV18	TRBJ2-7	CASSTTGDPSYEQYF	TGTGCCAGCTCAACAACAGGGGATCCCTCCTACGAGCAGTACTTC
.	.	TRBV5-1	TRBJ2-1	CASSLVGIRANEQFF	TGCGCCAGCAGCTTGGTGGGGATACGGGCCAATGAGCAGTTCTTC
.	.	TRBV5-1	TRBJ1-1	CASTRGGRTEAFF	TGCGCCAGCACGCGGGGAGGTCGCACTGAAGCTTTCTTT
.	.	TRBV5-4	TRBJ2-1	CASSLGETVYNEQFF	TGTGCCAGCAGCTTGGGAGAGACCGTGTACAATGAGCAGTTCTTC
.	.	TRBV7-2	TRBJ1-2	CASSLAANYGYTF	TGTGCCAGCAGCTTAGCGGCTAACTATGGCTACACCTTC
TRBD2	once	TRBV11-2	TRBJ2-7	CASSPPGLGKYEQYF	TGTGCCAGCAGCCCGCCGGGACTAGGTAAATACGAGCAGTACTTC
.	.	TRBV11-3	TRBJ2-1	CASSPDGYWSSYNEQFF	TGTGCCAGCAGCCCAGACGGCTACTGGAGCTCCTACAATGAGCAGTTCTTC
.	.	TRBV14	TRBJ2-3	CASSQDWQAYTDTQYF	TGTGCCAGCAGCCAAGATTGGCAGGCCTACACAGATACGCAGTATTTT
TRBD1	once	TRBV6-5	TRBJ1-5	CASSQDRGNQPQHF	TGTGCCAGCAGTCAGGACAGGGGTAATCAGCCCCAGCATTTT